This T cell receptor (beta chain) is drawn from a study of early T cells in non-severe SARS-CoV-2 infection. The overall study: From unsorted whole blood, bulk RNA was sequenced, and the chains remained unpaired.

Separate cDNA molecules each had unique molecular identifiers attached to them. TCRdb re-derived calls from the 5' RACE reads in MiXCR, one entry per CDR3 protein. Counted here are over 60,000 distinct CDR3 sequences, about 11% occurring once; the ten biggest clones make up nearly 3%. Regarding the study as a whole: Matching against VDJdb likely underestimated virus-specific expansions, favoring anti-spike CD8.

Ten or more counts support this clonotype. What it binds is not known. The CDR3 consists of 15 residues. The V end was cut by 3 bases, the J end by 3 bases, with 17 bases between. Germline V gene sequence: CDR1 GTSNPN, CDR2 SVGIG (reference sequence). This TCR derives from an adult who was a healthcare worker with PCR-confirmed SARS-CoV-2 infection or an uninfected control (not recorded which). Specimen: whole blood, collected at baseline. This chain uses TRBV30 with TRBJ1-2; D ambiguous. The CDR3 sequence is CAWSVMGSTYYGYTF. CDR3 coding DNA: TGTGCCTGGAGCGTGATGGGCAGCACCTACTATGGCTACACCTTC.